This T cell receptor beta chain was sequenced during a study of CD8 T cells in Susac syndrome. The V gene's germline CDR1 is SNHLY and CDR2 FYNNEI. V lost 7 bases, J lost 0 bases, and 6 bases stayed unmatched. The CDR3 consists of 15 residues. This clonotype appeared once. Random hexamers were used to reverse transcribe the RNA input (about 0.45 to 1 ug). Multiplex PCR with immunoSEQ amplified the TCR beta CDR3 across 54 Vbeta and 13 Jbeta. Each CDR3 protein is one row after TCRdb ran MiXCR on the immunoSEQ multiplex PCR reads. The sample shows about 190,000 distinct CDR3 sequences, roughly 92% of them seen only once. The authors negatively isolated CD8+ and CD4+ T cells and FACS-enriched TEMRA cells.

The chain carries TRBV2 and TRBJ2-1; 7 bases map to TRBD1. The sequencing input was CD4+ T cells from PBMCs. The sequence came from a human donor in good health. For the CDR3, the DNA is TGTGCCAGCATTCGGGACAGCGGCTCCTACAATGAGCAGTTCTTC. It yields the protein CASIRDSGSYNEQFF.